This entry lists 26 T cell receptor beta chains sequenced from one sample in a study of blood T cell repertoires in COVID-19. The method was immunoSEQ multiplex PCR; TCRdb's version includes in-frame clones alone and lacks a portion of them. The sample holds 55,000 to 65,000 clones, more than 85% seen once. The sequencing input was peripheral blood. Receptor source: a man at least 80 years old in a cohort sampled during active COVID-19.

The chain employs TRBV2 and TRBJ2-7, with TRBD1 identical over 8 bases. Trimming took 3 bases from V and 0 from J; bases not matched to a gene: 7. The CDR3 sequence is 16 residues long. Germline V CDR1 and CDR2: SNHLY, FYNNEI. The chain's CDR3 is CASSDVFRGLSYEQYF. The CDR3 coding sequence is TGTGCCAGCAGTGACGTCTTCAGGGGGCTCTCCTACGAGCAGTACTTC.

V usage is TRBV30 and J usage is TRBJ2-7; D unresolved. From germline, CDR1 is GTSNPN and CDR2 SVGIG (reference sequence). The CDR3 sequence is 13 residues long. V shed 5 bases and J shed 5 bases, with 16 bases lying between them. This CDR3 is CAWGLSRTHEQYF. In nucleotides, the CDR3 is TGTGCCTGGGGCTTATCCCGAACTCACGAGCAGTACTTC.

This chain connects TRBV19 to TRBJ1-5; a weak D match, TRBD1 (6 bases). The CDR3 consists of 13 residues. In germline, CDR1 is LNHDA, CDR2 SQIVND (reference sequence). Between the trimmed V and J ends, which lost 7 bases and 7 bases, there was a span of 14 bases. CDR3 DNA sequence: TGTGCCAGTACCGGCCGACAGGCGCAGCCCCAGCATTTT. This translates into CASTGRQAQPQHF.

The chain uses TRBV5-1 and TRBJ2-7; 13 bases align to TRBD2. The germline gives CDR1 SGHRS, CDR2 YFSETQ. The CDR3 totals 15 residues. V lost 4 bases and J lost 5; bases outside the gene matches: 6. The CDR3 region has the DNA TGCGCCAGCAGCCGTCAAACTAGCGGGGGGGACGAGCAGTACTTC. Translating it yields CASSRQTSGGDEQYF.

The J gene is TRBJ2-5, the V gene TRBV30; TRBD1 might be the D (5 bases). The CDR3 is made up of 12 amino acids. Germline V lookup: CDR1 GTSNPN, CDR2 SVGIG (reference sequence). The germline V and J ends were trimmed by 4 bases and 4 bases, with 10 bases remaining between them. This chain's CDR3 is CAWTRVSETQYF. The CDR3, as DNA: TGTGCCTGGACCAGGGTATCAGAGACCCAGTACTTC. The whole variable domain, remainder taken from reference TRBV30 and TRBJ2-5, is SQTIHQWPATLVQPVGSPLSLECTVEGTSNPNLYWYRQAAGRGLQLLFYSVGIGQISSEVPQNLSASRPQDRQFILSSKKLLLSDSGFYLCAWTRVSETQYFGPGTRLLVL.

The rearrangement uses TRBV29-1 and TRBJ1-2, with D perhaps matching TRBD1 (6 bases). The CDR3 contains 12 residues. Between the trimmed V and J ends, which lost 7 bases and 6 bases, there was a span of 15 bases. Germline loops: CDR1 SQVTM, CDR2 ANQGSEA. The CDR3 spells CSALQGVDGYTF. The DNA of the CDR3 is TGCAGCGCCCTACAGGGCGTGGATGGCTACACCTTC.

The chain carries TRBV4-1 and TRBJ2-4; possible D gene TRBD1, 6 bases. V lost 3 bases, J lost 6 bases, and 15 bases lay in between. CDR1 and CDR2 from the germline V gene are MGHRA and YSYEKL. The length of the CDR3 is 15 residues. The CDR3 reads CASSQTDREGNIQYF. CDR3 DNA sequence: TGCGCCAGCAGCCAGACGGACAGAGAGGGAAACATTCAGTACTTC.

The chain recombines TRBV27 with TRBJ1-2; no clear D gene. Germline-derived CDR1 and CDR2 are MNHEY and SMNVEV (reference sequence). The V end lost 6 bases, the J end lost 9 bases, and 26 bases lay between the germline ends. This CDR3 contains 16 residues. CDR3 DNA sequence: TGTGCCAGCAGGACCCATGACGTCGCCGGGAGTTTGAGCTACACCTTC. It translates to CASRTHDVAGSLSYTF.

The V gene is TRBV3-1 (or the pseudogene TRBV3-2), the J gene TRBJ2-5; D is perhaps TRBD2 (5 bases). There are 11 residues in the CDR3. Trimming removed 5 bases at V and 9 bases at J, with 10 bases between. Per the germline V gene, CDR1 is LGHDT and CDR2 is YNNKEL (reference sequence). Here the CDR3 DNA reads TGTGCCAGCAGCTTAACGGGGTCCCAGTACTTC. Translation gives CASSLTGSQYF.

The CDR3 loop reads CASSAGTSAQSAYEQYF. CDR3 DNA sequence: TGCGCCAGCAGCGCGGGGACTAGCGCCCAGTCAGCCTACGAGCAGTACTTC. The chain carries TRBV5-1 and TRBJ2-7; 10 nucleotides line up with TRBD2. J lost 2 bases, V lost 4 bases, and 12 bases had no gene match. Germline loops: CDR1 SGHRS, CDR2 YFSETQ. The CDR3 spans 17 residues.

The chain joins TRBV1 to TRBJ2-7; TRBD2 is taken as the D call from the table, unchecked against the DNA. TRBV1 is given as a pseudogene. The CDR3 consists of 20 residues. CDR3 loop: CTSSQVSPGLAGPNSYEQYF. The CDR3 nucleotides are TGCACCAGCAGCCAAGTATCGCCGGGACTAGCGGGGCCCAACTCCTACGAGCAGTACTTC.

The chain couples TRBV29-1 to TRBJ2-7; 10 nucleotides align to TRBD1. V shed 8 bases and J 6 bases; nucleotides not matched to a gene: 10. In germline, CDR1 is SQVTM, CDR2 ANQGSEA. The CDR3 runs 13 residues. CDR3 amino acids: CSIRGQGESEQYF. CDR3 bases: TGCAGCATTCGCGGACAGGGGGAGTCCGAGCAGTACTTC.

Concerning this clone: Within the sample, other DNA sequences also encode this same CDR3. The CDR3 sequence: CASSLGQGAHEQYF. The CDR3 DNA is TGCGCCAGCAGCTTAGGGCAGGGGGCTCACGAGCAGTACTTC. The chain links TRBV5-1 to TRBJ2-7, with TRBD1 matching over 8 bases. CDR3 length: 14 amino acids. The V and J ends lost 2 bases and 5 bases, in that order; junction bases with no gene match: 6. Germline V CDR1 and CDR2: SGHRS, YFSETQ.

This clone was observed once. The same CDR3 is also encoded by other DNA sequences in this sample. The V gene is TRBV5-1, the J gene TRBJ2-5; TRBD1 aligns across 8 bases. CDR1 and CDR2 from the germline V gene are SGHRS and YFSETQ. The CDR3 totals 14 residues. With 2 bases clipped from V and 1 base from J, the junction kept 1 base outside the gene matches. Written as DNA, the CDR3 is TGCGCCAGCAGCTTAGGACAGGGCCAAGAGACCCAGTACTTC. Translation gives CASSLGQGQETQYF.

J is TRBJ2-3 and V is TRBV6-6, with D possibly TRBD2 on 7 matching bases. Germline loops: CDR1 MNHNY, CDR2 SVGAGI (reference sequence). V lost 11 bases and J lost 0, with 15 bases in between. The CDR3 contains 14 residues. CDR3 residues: CASGRGASTDTQYF. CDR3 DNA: TGTGCCTCAGGCCGGGGGGCGAGCACAGATACGCAGTATTTT.

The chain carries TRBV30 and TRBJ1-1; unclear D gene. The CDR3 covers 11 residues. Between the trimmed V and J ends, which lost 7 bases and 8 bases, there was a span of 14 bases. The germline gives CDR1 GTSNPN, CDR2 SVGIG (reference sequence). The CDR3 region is CAFGGRPEAFF. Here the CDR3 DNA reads TGTGCCTTCGGAGGGCGGCCCGAAGCTTTCTTT.

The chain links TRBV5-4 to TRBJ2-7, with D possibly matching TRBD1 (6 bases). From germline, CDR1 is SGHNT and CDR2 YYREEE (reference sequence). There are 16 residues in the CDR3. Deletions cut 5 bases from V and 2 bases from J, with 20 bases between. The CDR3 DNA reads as TGTGCCAGCAGTCAACTCCGGGACACTAGTCCCTACGAGCAGTACTTC. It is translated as CASSQLRDTSPYEQYF.

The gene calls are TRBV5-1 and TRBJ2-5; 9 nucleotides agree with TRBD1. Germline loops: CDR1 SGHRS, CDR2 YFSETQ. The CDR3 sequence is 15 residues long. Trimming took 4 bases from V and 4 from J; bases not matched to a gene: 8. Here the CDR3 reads CASSPEGTGRETQYF. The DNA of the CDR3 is TGCGCCAGCAGCCCCGAAGGGACAGGGAGAGAGACCCAGTACTTC.

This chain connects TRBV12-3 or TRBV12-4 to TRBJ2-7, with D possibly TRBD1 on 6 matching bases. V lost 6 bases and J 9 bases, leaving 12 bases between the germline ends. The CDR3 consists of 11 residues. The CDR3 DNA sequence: TGTGCCAGCAGCCCGGACAGACGGCAGTACTTC. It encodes CASSPDRRQYF.

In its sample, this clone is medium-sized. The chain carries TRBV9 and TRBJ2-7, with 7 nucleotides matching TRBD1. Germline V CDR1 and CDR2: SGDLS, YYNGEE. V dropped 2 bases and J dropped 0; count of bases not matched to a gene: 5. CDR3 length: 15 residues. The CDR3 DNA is TGTGCCAGCAGCGTGTCCGGGACAGACTCCTACGAGCAGTACTTC. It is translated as CASSVSGTDSYEQYF.

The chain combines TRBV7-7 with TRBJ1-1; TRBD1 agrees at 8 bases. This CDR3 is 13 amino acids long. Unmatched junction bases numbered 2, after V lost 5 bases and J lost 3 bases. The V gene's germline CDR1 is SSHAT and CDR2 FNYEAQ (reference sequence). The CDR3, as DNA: TGTGCCAGCAGCCCGGACAGGGACACTGAAGCTTTCTTT. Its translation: CASSPDRDTEAFF.

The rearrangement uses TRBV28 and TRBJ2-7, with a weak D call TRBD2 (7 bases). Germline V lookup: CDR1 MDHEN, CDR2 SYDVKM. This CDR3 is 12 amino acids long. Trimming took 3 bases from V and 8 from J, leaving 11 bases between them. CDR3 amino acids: CASSFRGGQQYF. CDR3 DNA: TGTGCCAGCAGTTTCCGCGGGGGCCAGCAGTACTTC.

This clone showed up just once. CDR3 coding DNA: TGTGCCAGCAGCGCCCCTGGGGGCTTGGAAAAACTGTTTTTT. Amino acids: CASSAPGGLEKLFF. The chain uses TRBV9 and TRBJ1-4; weak D call: TRBD1 (6 bases). This CDR3 spans 14 amino acids. V shed 3 bases and J shed 8 bases, with 14 bases lying between them. The germline gives CDR1 SGDLS, CDR2 YYNGEE.

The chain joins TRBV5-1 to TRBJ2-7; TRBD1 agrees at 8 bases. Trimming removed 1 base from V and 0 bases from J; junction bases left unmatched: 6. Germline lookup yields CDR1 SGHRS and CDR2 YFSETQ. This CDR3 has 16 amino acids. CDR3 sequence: CASSLSTGTGSYEQYF. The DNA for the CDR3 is TGCGCCAGCAGCTTGTCCACCGGGACAGGCTCCTACGAGCAGTACTTC.

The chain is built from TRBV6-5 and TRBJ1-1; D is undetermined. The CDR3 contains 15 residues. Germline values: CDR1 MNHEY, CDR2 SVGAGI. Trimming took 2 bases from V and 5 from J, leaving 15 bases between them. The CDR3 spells CASSYGTPGRTEAFF. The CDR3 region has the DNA TGTGCCAGCAGTTACGGCACCCCGGGGAGGACTGAAGCTTTCTTT.

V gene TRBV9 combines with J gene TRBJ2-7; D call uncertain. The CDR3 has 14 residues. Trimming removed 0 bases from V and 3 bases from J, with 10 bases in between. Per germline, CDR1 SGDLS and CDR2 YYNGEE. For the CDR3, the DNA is TGTGCCAGCAGCGTAGAACAGAACGTCTACGAGCAGTACTTC. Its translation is CASSVEQNVYEQYF.